This entry describes one T cell receptor beta chain. Other DNA sequences from this sample encode an identical CDR3 as well. This sample is part of a study of blood T cell repertoires in COVID-19. Study as a whole: There were acute and convalescent COVID-19 samples, and they came from the United States, Italy and Spain. In each case, the material was cDNA or gDNA derived from T cells, B-cell-depleted T cells, or PBMCs.

Source study methods: Cell counts per sample came from amplifying reference gene primers. Method: immunoSEQ multiplex PCR; TCRdb's copy keeps in-frame clones and lacks some. The D gene and trimming were derived from the DNA, and the V and J assignments and clone size from that table. The data hold around 120,000 clones, with about 92% observed a single time. The germline V and J ends were trimmed by 0 bases and 3 bases, with 9 bases remaining between them. Germline V CDR1 and CDR2: SGHRS, YFSETQ. The CDR3 runs to 14 residues. This rearrangement joins TRBV5-1 to TRBJ2-5; the D gene is possibly TRBD1 (5 bases). Sequenced: peripheral blood. The sequence came from a man aged 50-60 years with active COVID-19. The CDR3, as DNA: TGCGCCAGCAGCTTGGGGCCAGGGAAAGAGACCCAGTACTTC. Translating it yields CASSLGPGKETQYF.